These T cell receptor beta chains were read from a single sample in a study of early T cells in non-severe SARS-CoV-2 infection. MiXCR, run by TCRdb on the 5' RACE reads, gives a single entry per CDR3 protein. The sample carries roughly 63,000 distinct CDR3 sequences, under 15% recorded once. The sample taken for sequencing was whole blood. The receptors were sampled from an adult who was a healthcare worker with PCR-confirmed SARS-CoV-2 infection or an uninfected control (not recorded which). Both conserved end residues are part of each CDR3. D genes are given only for firm matches. For some rows the clone size is stated as once, few or many, or as a class when expanded; others skip it.

V: TRBV7-2; size: many; D: -; J: TRBJ2-5; length: 14; CDR3: CASSQGALRETQYF; DNA: TGTGCCAGCAGCCAAGGGGCTTTGAGGGAGACCCAGTACTTC
V: TRBV6-2/TRBV6-3; size: medium-sized; D: -; J: TRBJ1-1; length: 15; CDR3: CASSYGTVENTEAFF; DNA: TGTGCCAGCAGTTACGGGACGGTGGAAAACACTGAAGCTTTCTTT
V: TRBV7-9; size: many; D: -; J: TRBJ2-7; length: 13; CDR3: CASSRGTSYEQYF; DNA: TGTGCCAGCAGCCGTGGGACATCATACGAGCAGTACTTC
V: TRBV6-1; size: many; D: -; J: TRBJ1-6; length: 16; CDR3: CASSGPTRFYNSPLHF; DNA: TGTGCCAGCAGCGGGCCCACCCGATTCTATAATTCACCCCTCCACTTT
V: TRBV9; size: -; D: -; J: TRBJ1-2; length: 15; CDR3: CASSVGPTAVDGYTF; DNA: TGTGCCAGCAGCGTAGGACCCACCGCAGTCGATGGCTACACCTTC
V: TRBV4-1; size: few; D: -; J: TRBJ2-1; length: 15; CDR3: CASSQDGAGFNEQFF; DNA: TGCGCCAGCAGCCAAGATGGCGCGGGTTTCAATGAGCAGTTCTTC
V: TRBV3-1; size: few; D: -; J: TRBJ2-5; length: 15; CDR3: CASSRGKGGQETQYF; DNA: TGTGCCAGCAGCCGAGGAAAGGGGGGTCAAGAGACCCAGTACTTC
V: TRBV27; size: many; D: -; J: TRBJ2-7; length: 13; CDR3: CASRPRQAYEQYF; DNA: TGTGCCAGCAGGCCAAGACAAGCCTACGAGCAGTACTTC
V: TRBV5-1; size: many; D: TRBD2; J: TRBJ2-3; length: 17; CDR3: CASSAQSSGASRDTQYF; DNA: TGCGCCAGCAGCGCCCAGTCTAGCGGGGCCTCCCGGGATACGCAGTATTTT
V: TRBV4-1; size: many; D: -; J: TRBJ1-5; length: 14; CDR3: CASSLGWGNQPQHF; DNA: TGCGCCAGCAGCCTGGGCTGGGGCAATCAGCCCCAGCATTTT
V: TRBV4-2; size: few; D: TRBD2; J: TRBJ2-1; length: 17; CDR3: CASSQGRGLVAVEEQFF; DNA: TGTGCCAGCAGCCAAGGGCGAGGACTAGTGGCCGTCGAGGAGCAGTTCTTC
V: TRBV11-2; size: many; D: TRBD1; J: TRBJ1-2; length: 14; CDR3: CASSHQGGGDGYTF; DNA: TGTGCCAGCAGCCACCAAGGGGGCGGCGACGGCTACACCTTC
V: TRBV29-1; size: few; D: TRBD2; J: TRBJ2-2; length: 15; CDR3: CSVHRRGGNTGELFF; DNA: TGCAGCGTTCACCGGCGGGGGGGCAACACCGGGGAGCTGTTTTTT
V: TRBV27; size: many; D: -; J: TRBJ2-3; length: 13; CDR3: CARTHQTRDTQYF; DNA: TGTGCCAGGACCCACCAAACTAGGGATACGCAGTATTTT
V: TRBV2; size: -; D: -; J: TRBJ1-6; length: 15; CDR3: CASSDPRGMVSPLHF; DNA: TGTGCCAGCAGTGATCCCAGGGGAATGGTATCACCCCTCCACTTT
V: TRBV9; size: many; D: -; J: TRBJ2-7; length: 14; CDR3: CASSTQTESYEQYF; DNA: TGTGCCAGCAGCACCCAGACCGAAAGCTACGAGCAGTACTTC
V: TRBV19; size: many; D: -; J: TRBJ1-4; length: 13; CDR3: CASSVTENEKLFF; DNA: TGTGCCAGTAGTGTGACAGAAAATGAAAAACTGTTTTTT
V: TRBV11-2; size: many; D: -; J: TRBJ2-5; length: 11; CDR3: CASSPRETQYF; DNA: TGTGCCAGCAGCCCCAGGGAGACCCAGTACTTC
V: TRBV12-5; size: many; D: -; J: TRBJ2-2; length: 14; CDR3: CASGPRGRTGELFF; DNA: TGTGCTAGTGGCCCCAGGGGGAGGACCGGGGAGCTGTTTTTT
V: TRBV12-3/TRBV12-4; size: many; D: TRBD1; J: TRBJ1-4; length: 16; CDR3: CASSRPTGEVDEKLFF; DNA: TGTGCCAGCAGCCGCCCTACAGGGGAAGTCGATGAAAAACTGTTTTTT
V: TRBV5-6; size: -; D: -; J: TRBJ2-1; length: 14; CDR3: CASSLWTLTDEQFF; DNA: TGTGCCAGCAGCCTATGGACCCTTACGGATGAGCAGTTCTTC
V: TRBV7-6; size: many; D: -; J: TRBJ2-5; length: 16; CDR3: CASSSPNDPTQETQYF; DNA: TGTGCCAGCAGCTCCCCTAATGACCCCACCCAAGAGACCCAGTACTTC
V: TRBV6-2/TRBV6-3; size: few; D: -; J: TRBJ1-1; length: 15; CDR3: CASSYMVQGNTEAFF; DNA: TGTGCCAGCAGTTACATGGTCCAGGGAAACACTGAAGCTTTCTTT
V: TRBV12-3/TRBV12-4; size: -; D: TRBD1; J: TRBJ1-2; length: 16; CDR3: CASSLGAGTGYNGYTF; DNA: TGTGCCAGCAGTTTAGGGGCCGGGACAGGGTATAATGGCTACACCTTC
V: TRBV9; size: many; D: TRBD1; J: TRBJ1-3; length: 18; CDR3: CASSARDRGVFPENTIYF; DNA: TGTGCCAGCAGCGCGAGGGACAGGGGGGTTTTTCCTGAAAACACCATATATTTT
V: TRBV11-2; size: many; D: -; J: TRBJ1-1; length: 14; CDR3: CASSYSGPNTEAFF; DNA: TGTGCCAGCAGCTATAGCGGGCCGAACACTGAAGCTTTCTTT
V: TRBV6-5; size: -; D: -; J: TRBJ1-2; length: 14; CDR3: CVSSTSWGAYGYTF; DNA: TGTGTCAGCAGTACATCCTGGGGGGCGTATGGCTACACCTTC
V: TRBV6-6; size: many; D: -; J: TRBJ1-5; length: 15; CDR3: CASSRGQTSNQPQHF; DNA: TGTGCCAGCAGTCGGGGGCAGACTAGCAATCAGCCCCAGCATTTT
V: TRBV7-9; size: many; D: TRBD1; J: TRBJ1-4; length: 15; CDR3: CASSSGQDVNEKLFF; DNA: TGTGCCAGCAGCTCGGGACAGGATGTTAATGAAAAACTGTTTTTT
V: TRBV9; size: -; D: -; J: TRBJ2-3; length: 14; CDR3: CASSVVAVTDTQYF; DNA: TGTGCCAGCAGCGTAGTTGCGGTAACAGATACGCAGTATTTT
V: TRBV18; size: -; D: TRBD1; J: TRBJ1-6; length: 15; CDR3: CASSLGGTGNSPLHF; DNA: TGTGCCAGCTCCCTCGGCGGGACAGGGAATTCACCCCTCCACTTT
V: TRBV5-1; size: many; D: -; J: TRBJ1-1; length: 14; CDR3: CASSWAGGNTEAFF; DNA: TGCGCCAGCAGCTGGGCGGGGGGAAACACTGAAGCTTTCTTT
V: TRBV20-1; size: many; D: -; J: TRBJ1-6; length: 13; CDR3: CSLETVPNSPLHF; DNA: TGCAGTCTAGAGACGGTACCAAATTCACCCCTCCACTTT